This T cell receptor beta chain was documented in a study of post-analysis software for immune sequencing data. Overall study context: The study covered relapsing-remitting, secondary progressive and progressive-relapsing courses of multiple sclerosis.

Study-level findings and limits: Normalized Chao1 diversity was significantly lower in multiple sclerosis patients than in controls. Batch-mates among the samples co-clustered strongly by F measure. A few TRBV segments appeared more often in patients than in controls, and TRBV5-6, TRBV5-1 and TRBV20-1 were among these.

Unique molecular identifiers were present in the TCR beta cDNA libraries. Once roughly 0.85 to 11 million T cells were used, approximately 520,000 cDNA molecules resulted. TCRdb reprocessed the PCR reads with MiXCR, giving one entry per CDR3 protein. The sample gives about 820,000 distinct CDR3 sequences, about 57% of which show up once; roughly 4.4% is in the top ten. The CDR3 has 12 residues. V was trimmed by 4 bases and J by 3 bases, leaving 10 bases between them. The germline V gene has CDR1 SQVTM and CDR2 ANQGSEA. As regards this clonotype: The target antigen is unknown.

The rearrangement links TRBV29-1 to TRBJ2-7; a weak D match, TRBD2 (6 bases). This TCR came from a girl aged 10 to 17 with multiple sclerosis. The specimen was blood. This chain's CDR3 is CSVVSGGYEQYF. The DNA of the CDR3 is TGCAGCGTTGTTAGCGGAGGCTACGAGCAGTACTTC.